These T cell receptor beta chains were read from a single sample in a study of blood T cell repertoires in COVID-19. Assay used: immunoSEQ multiplex PCR; TCRdb lists only in-frame clones, some missing. The sample lists more than 250,000 clones; about 87% were seen once. Material: peripheral blood. These receptors all stem from a human donor in a cohort sampled during active COVID-19. Each CDR3 is given with its conserved first and last residue. The order of the fields is CDR3 protein, CDR3 DNA, D gene, J gene, clone size, V gene. The D gene is left open where the match is weak. Only some rows state a clone size, as once, few, many or a class for expanded clones.

CDR3 protein: CSVEDFGKNTYEQYF
CDR3 DNA: TGCAGCGTTGAGGATTTCGGGAAGAATACCTACGAGCAGTACTTC
D gene: -
J gene: TRBJ2-7
clone size: -
V gene: TRBV29-1

CDR3 protein: CATSREPVRDTQYF
CDR3 DNA: TGTGCCACCAGCAGAGAGCCAGTGCGGGATACGCAGTATTTT
D gene: -
J gene: TRBJ2-3
clone size: -
V gene: TRBV15

CDR3 protein: CASSPQQGVASSYEQYF
CDR3 DNA: TGTGCCAGCAGTCCTCAACAGGGGGTAGCTAGCTCCTACGAGCAGTACTTC
D gene: TRBD1
J gene: TRBJ2-7
clone size: -
V gene: TRBV6-6

CDR3 protein: CASSGLTLTGPRGTQYF
CDR3 DNA: TGTGCCAGCAGCGGCTTGACACTGACAGGGCCCAGGGGGACCCAGTACTTC
D gene: TRBD1
J gene: TRBJ2-5
clone size: -
V gene: TRBV2

CDR3 protein: CASSQGLYNEQFF
CDR3 DNA: TGCGCCAGCAGCCAGGGGCTGTACAATGAGCAGTTCTTC
D gene: -
J gene: TRBJ2-1
clone size: -
V gene: TRBV4-1

CDR3 protein: CASSLRSGVSSIRQKLFF
CDR3 DNA: TGTGCCAGCAGTTTACGTTCCGGGGTTTCCAGCATTAGACAAAAACTGTTTTTT
D gene: -
J gene: TRBJ1-4
clone size: once
V gene: TRBV27

CDR3 protein: CASSLAGQMYGYTF
CDR3 DNA: TGTGCCAGCAGCTTAGCGGGACAGATGTATGGCTACACCTTC
D gene: TRBD1
J gene: TRBJ1-2
clone size: -
V gene: TRBV7-8

CDR3 protein: CASRTGWDSPLHF
CDR3 DNA: TGTGCCAGCAGGACAGGGTGGGATTCACCCCTCCACTTT
D gene: TRBD1
J gene: TRBJ1-6
clone size: -
V gene: TRBV27

CDR3 protein: CASSPTGLGEQYF
CDR3 DNA: TGTGCCAGCTCACCGACAGGACTCGGCGAGCAGTACTTC
D gene: -
J gene: TRBJ2-7
clone size: few
V gene: TRBV18

CDR3 protein: CASSLLSKRLETQYF
CDR3 DNA: TGTGCCAGCAGTCTACTCTCTAAGCGTCTGGAGACCCAGTACTTC
D gene: -
J gene: TRBJ2-5
clone size: -
V gene: TRBV2

CDR3 protein: CASSLGRSGTGELFF
CDR3 DNA: TGCGCCAGCAGCTTGGGGCGGTCCGGGACCGGGGAGCTGTTTTTT
D gene: -
J gene: TRBJ2-2
clone size: once
V gene: TRBV5-1

CDR3 protein: CASSLGGAMNTEAFF
CDR3 DNA: TGTGCCAGCAGTTTGGGGGGGGCGATGAACACTGAAGCTTTCTTT
D gene: -
J gene: TRBJ1-1
clone size: -
V gene: TRBV28

CDR3 protein: CSVRAGGPQTQYF
CDR3 DNA: TGCAGCGTCCGAGCGGGGGGGCCACAGACCCAGTACTTC
D gene: TRBD2
J gene: TRBJ2-5
clone size: few
V gene: TRBV29-1

CDR3 protein: CASSLNQPVGRGEQYF
CDR3 DNA: TGTGCCAGCAGCTTAAACCAGCCAGTTGGGAGAGGGGAGCAGTACTTC
D gene: -
J gene: TRBJ2-7
clone size: -
V gene: TRBV7-9

CDR3 protein: CASSPGGPVYNEQFF
CDR3 DNA: TGCGCCAGCAGCCCCGGAGGGCCTGTCTACAATGAGCAGTTCTTC
D gene: -
J gene: TRBJ2-1
clone size: once
V gene: TRBV5-1

CDR3 protein: CASSGTGGNSPLHF
CDR3 DNA: TGTGCCAGCAGTGGGACAGGAGGTAATTCACCCCTCCACTTT
D gene: TRBD1
J gene: TRBJ1-6
clone size: -
V gene: TRBV6-4

CDR3 protein: CASSEVGGYNSPLHF
CDR3 DNA: TGTGCCAGCAGTGAAGTCGGGGGCTATAATTCACCCCTCCACTTT
D gene: -
J gene: TRBJ1-6
clone size: -
V gene: TRBV2

CDR3 protein: CASSPGQENIQYF
CDR3 DNA: TGTGCCAGCTCACCGGGACAGGAAAACATTCAGTACTTC
D gene: TRBD1
J gene: TRBJ2-4
clone size: once
V gene: TRBV18

CDR3 protein: CASSLDQGGPSYF
CDR3 DNA: TGTGCCAGCAGCTTAGACCAGGGAGGGCCTTCGTATTTT
D gene: TRBD2
J gene: TRBJ2-3
clone size: -
V gene: TRBV7-8

CDR3 protein: CAGRSYKSYEQYF
CDR3 DNA: TGTGCCGGCAGGTCGTACAAGTCCTACGAGCAGTACTTC
D gene: -
J gene: TRBJ2-7
clone size: -
V gene: TRBV2

CDR3 protein: CASSELGDQPQHF
CDR3 DNA: TGTGCCAGCAGTGAACTGGGCGATCAGCCCCAGCATTTT
D gene: -
J gene: TRBJ1-5
clone size: -
V gene: TRBV6-1

CDR3 protein: CASSPRGSNTEAFF
CDR3 DNA: TGTGCCAGCAGTCCCCGCGGATCGAACACTGAAGCTTTCTTT
D gene: -
J gene: TRBJ1-1
clone size: -
V gene: TRBV6-5